These 29 T cell receptor beta chains came from one sample sequenced in a study of naive CD8 T cells in extremely preterm neonates. Without labor or membrane rupture, elective cesareans at roughly 37-41 weeks supplied term cord blood. Data came from immunoSEQ multiplex PCR; TCRdb stores just in-frame clones and leaves some out. The sample contains about 7,300 clones, 80% to 95% of which appear only once. Source material: naive CD8+ T cells from cord blood. These receptors all stem from a newborn in good health.

This chain uses TRBV11-2 with TRBJ2-1; TRBD2 aligns across 7 bases. The V gene end was trimmed by 4 bases and the J gene end by 0 bases; junction bases not matched to a gene: 3. The CDR3 is 15 amino acids. CDR1 and CDR2 from the germline V gene are SGHAT and FQNNGV. CDR3 in DNA: TGTGCCAGCAGCTCTTGGGGGGGCTCCTACAATGAGCAGTTCTTC. Protein product: CASSSWGGSYNEQFF.

The V call is TRBV6-6, the J call TRBJ1-5; D is undetermined. The ends were cut back, 8 bases at V and 4 bases at J, with 15 bases in the middle. From germline, CDR1 is MNHNY and CDR2 SVGAGI (reference sequence). CDR3 length: 14 residues. CDR3 region: CASGGGRINQPQHF. CDR3 DNA sequence: TGTGCCAGCGGAGGAGGACGGATTAATCAGCCCCAGCATTTT.

The chain recombines TRBV29-1 with TRBJ2-7; D is undetermined. Looked up from germline, CDR1 is SQVTM and CDR2 is ANQGSEA. This CDR3 has 11 amino acids. V lost 6 bases and J 0 bases, leaving 6 bases between the germline ends. In DNA form, the CDR3 reads TGCAGCGTCCTATCCTCCTACGAGCAGTACTTC. It codes for CSVLSSYEQYF.

This rearrangement joins TRBV19 to TRBJ2-7, with 7 positions matching TRBD1. The CDR3 spans 13 residues. The germline CDR1 and CDR2 sequences are LNHDA and SQIVND (reference sequence). V shed 5 bases and J 3 bases; nucleotides not matched to a gene: 4. In DNA, the CDR3 is TGTGCCAGTAGTGCCGGGACAGACTACGAGCAGTACTTC. It translates to CASSAGTDYEQYF.

This clone was counted a few times. This chain joins TRBV4-3 and TRBJ1-5; D is perhaps TRBD1 (6 bases). V lost 6 bases and J lost 6, with 12 bases in between. The CDR3 length is 13 residues. The germline V gene has CDR1 LGHNA and CDR2 YSLEER. CDR3 loop: CASSQGLGQPQHF. The CDR3 nucleotides are TGCGCCAGCAGTCAGGGGTTGGGTCAGCCCCAGCATTTT.

This clone was recorded once. The chain has TRBV4-2 and TRBJ2-1; 14 positions match TRBD2. Germline assignment: CDR1 LGHNA and CDR2 YNFKEQ. The CDR3 consists of 17 residues. V lost 0 bases, J lost 6 bases, and 4 bases stayed unmatched. This CDR3 is CASSQESGLAGVNEQFF. CDR3 in DNA: TGTGCCAGCAGCCAAGAGTCGGGACTAGCGGGAGTCAATGAGCAGTTCTTC.

The rearrangement links TRBV6-1 to TRBJ1-3, with 7 bases that match TRBD1. The CDR3 length is 16 residues. V lost 1 base to trimming and J lost 6 bases; unmatched junction nucleotides: 9. The germline CDR1 and CDR2 sequences are MNHNS and SASEGT. The CDR3 loop reads CASSEGSGGQENTIYF. The CDR3, as DNA: TGTGCCAGCAGTGAAGGATCAGGGGGTCAAGAAAACACCATATATTTT.

The chain links TRBV30 to TRBJ2-1; D unresolved. Germline loops: CDR1 GTSNPN, CDR2 SVGIG (reference sequence). This CDR3 region has 12 residues. The V end lost 1 base, the J end lost 4 bases, and 5 bases lay between the germline ends. As DNA, the CDR3 is TGTGCCTGGAGTGAGGAGTACAATGAGCAGTTCTTC. Translation: CAWSEEYNEQFF.

The chain links TRBV7-2 to TRBJ2-5, with D possibly being TRBD2 (5 bases). Trimming removed 5 bases from V and 5 bases from J, with 12 bases in between. CDR3 length equals 13 residues. The germline CDR1 and CDR2 sequences are SGHTA and FQGNSA. The CDR3 spells CASSVPSGETQYF. The CDR3 coding sequence is TGTGCCAGCAGCGTCCCATCGGGGGAGACCCAGTACTTC.

The CDR3 DNA follows: TGCGCCAGCAGCCAAGATATCGGCGGGGCCTACGAGCAGTACTTC. Its translation is CASSQDIGGAYEQYF. The chain recombines TRBV4-3 with TRBJ2-7, with a possible D match to TRBD2 (6 bases). The CDR3 covers 15 residues. V lost 0 bases, J lost 2 bases, and 11 bases lay in between. Germline assignment: CDR1 LGHNA and CDR2 YSLEER.

The sample holds a few counts of this clone. The chain employs TRBV4-1 and TRBJ1-6, with TRBD1 matching over 7 bases. Germline-derived CDR1 and CDR2 are MGHRA and YSYEKL. V shed 6 bases, J shed 8 bases, and the junction held 7 bases outside the gene matches. The CDR3 is 14 residues long. CDR3 loop: CASSHRGDDSPLHF. CDR3 sequence (DNA): TGCGCCAGCAGTCACAGGGGAGATGATTCACCCCTCCACTTT.

CDR3 nucleotide sequence: TGTGCCAGCAGCCCGACTAGCGGGAATAGGTGGGAGCAGTACTTC. It yields the protein CASSPTSGNRWEQYF. The J gene is TRBJ2-7, the V gene TRBV7-2, with TRBD2 matching over 11 bases. The junction had 10 bases not matched to a gene; V was cut back by 5 bases and J by 7 bases. The CDR3 runs 15 residues. The germline V gene encodes CDR1 SGHTA and CDR2 FQGNSA.

V gene TRBV7-2 combines with J gene TRBJ2-7, with 9 bases fitting TRBD1. The CDR3 has 14 residues. The ends lost 4 bases at V and 4 bases at J; junction bases unmatched: 5. Germline lookup yields CDR1 SGHTA and CDR2 FQGNSA. CDR3 in amino acids: CASSSGTGYYEQYF. CDR3 DNA sequence: TGTGCCAGCAGCTCCGGGACAGGGTATTACGAGCAGTACTTC.

The chain is built from TRBV30 and TRBJ2-7; D remains unclear. V was clipped by 4 bases and J by 4 bases, with 8 bases between them. CDR1 is GTSNPN, CDR2 SVGIG, per germline (reference sequence). This CDR3 has 11 residues. The DNA for the CDR3 is TGTGCCTGGAATAGATGGTACGAGCAGTACTTC. Translating gives CAWNRWYEQYF. The full variable domain, in which reference TRBV30 and TRBJ2-7 provide the parts outside the CDR3, is SQTIHQWPATLVQPVGSPLSLECTVEGTSNPNLYWYRQAAGRGLQLLFYSVGIGQISSEVPQNLSASRPQDRQFILSSKKLLLSDSGFYLCAWNRWYEQYFGPGTRLTVT.

This clone was detected only once. V usage is TRBV4-1 and J usage is TRBJ1-1; 7 bases agree with TRBD1. V was pared by 2 bases and J by 3 bases, with 6 bases of the junction left unmatched. The CDR3 length is 15 residues. Germline V gene lookup returns CDR1 MGHRA and CDR2 YSYEKL. Written as DNA, the CDR3 is TGCGCCAGCAGCCAAAACGACAGGGTGGACACTGAAGCTTTCTTT. Amino acid sequence: CASSQNDRVDTEAFF.

The V and J genes are TRBV10-3 and TRBJ2-3, with TRBD2 matching 7 bases. The CDR3 spans 14 residues. V lost 4 bases, J lost 3 bases, and 4 bases stayed unmatched. Germline V gene lookup returns CDR1 ENHRY and CDR2 SYGVKD. The CDR3 region has the DNA TGTGCCATCAGTGGGGGCGGGAGTACAGATACGCAGTATTTT. Protein: CAISGGGSTDTQYF.

The rearrangement joins TRBV27 to TRBJ2-3, with 10 bases identical to TRBD1. Germline CDR1 and CDR2: MNHEY and SMNVEV (reference sequence). Losses at the gene ends were 7 bases for V and 2 bases for J; bases not matched to a gene: 6. The CDR3 loop spans 15 amino acids. The CDR3 loop is CASIDRGRLTDTQYF. CDR3 sequence (DNA): TGTGCCAGCATCGACAGGGGGCGCCTCACAGATACGCAGTATTTT.

The rearrangement joins TRBV13 to TRBJ2-7, with TRBD1 as a possible D gene (6 bases). The V gene lost 0 bases and the J gene lost 3 bases, with 6 bases spanning the gap. The CDR3 consists of 13 residues. CDR1 PRHDT and CDR2 FYEKMQ come from the germline V gene (reference sequence). The DNA of the CDR3 is TGTGCCAGCAGCTTAGGGACAGGCTACGAGCAGTACTTC. Translating gives CASSLGTGYEQYF.

This chain links TRBV25-1 with TRBJ2-7, with TRBD1 identical over 7 bases. This CDR3 is 15 amino acids long. Germline V gene data show CDR1 as MGHDK and CDR2 as SYGVNS. V was clipped by 3 bases and J by 4 bases; unmatched bases: 9. CDR3 in amino acids: CASSDVGGAPYEQYF. The DNA of the CDR3 is TGTGCCAGCAGTGATGTAGGGGGCGCCCCTTACGAGCAGTACTTC.

This chain joins TRBV19 and TRBJ1-1; D unresolved. The CDR3 runs 14 residues. CDR1 is LNHDA, CDR2 SQIVND, per germline (reference sequence). The V end lost 3 bases, the J end lost 0 bases, and 8 bases lay between the germline ends. DNA for the CDR3: TGTGCCAGTAGTATGATGGCATTGAACACTGAAGCTTTCTTT. Its protein product is CASSMMALNTEAFF.

This chain uses TRBV30 with TRBJ1-4, with D perhaps TRBD1 (5 bases). Germline V lookup: CDR1 GTSNPN, CDR2 SVGIG (reference sequence). The CDR3 loop spans 13 amino acids. V lost 4 bases and J lost 15, with 21 bases in between. CDR3 residues: CAWNLSGNKVVFF. The CDR3, as DNA: TGTGCCTGGAATCTTTCAGGGAATAAAGTGGTGTTTTTT.

V and J are TRBV5-8 and TRBJ1-5, with D tentatively TRBD1 (5 bases). The CDR3 is made up of 15 amino acids. Trimming pared 2 bases from V and 0 bases from J, leaving 9 bases between. Looked up from germline, CDR1 is SGHTS and CDR2 is YDEGEE. CDR3 sequence: CASSLPGVSNQPQHF. DNA of the CDR3: TGTGCCAGCAGCTTACCGGGGGTTAGCAATCAGCCCCAGCATTTT.

The chain employs TRBV19 and TRBJ2-1; no reliable D call. This CDR3 comprises 11 residues. Germline-derived CDR1 and CDR2 are LNHDA and SQIVND (reference sequence). V lost 3 bases and J lost 5, with 2 bases in between. In DNA, the CDR3 is TGTGCCAGTAGTATCGACAATGAGCAGTTCTTC. It specifies CASSIDNEQFF.

This chain joins TRBV19 and TRBJ2-5; D is possibly TRBD2 (6 bases). V lost 3 bases, J lost 2 bases, and 10 bases lay in between. This CDR3 is 14 amino acids long. Germline V lookup: CDR1 LNHDA, CDR2 SQIVND (reference sequence). The DNA for the CDR3 is TGTGCCAGTAGTATCTCTGGGGGGCAAGAGACCCAGTACTTC. Its translation: CASSISGGQETQYF.

The chain combines TRBV7-9 with TRBJ2-1; weak D call: TRBD1 (5 bases). The V end lost 1 base, the J end lost 9 bases, and 7 bases lay between the germline ends. This CDR3 is built from 12 residues. Per germline, CDR1 SEHNR and CDR2 FQNEAQ (reference sequence). This chain's CDR3 is CASSLGGFEQFF. In DNA, the CDR3 is TGTGCCAGCAGCTTAGGGGGCTTTGAGCAGTTCTTC.

The rearrangement joins TRBV5-5 to TRBJ2-7; D perhaps matches TRBD1 (5 bases). The CDR3 sequence is 13 residues long. The germline gives CDR1 SGHKS, CDR2 YYEKEE (reference sequence). V was clipped by 1 base and J by 3 bases, with 8 bases between them. The chain's CDR3 is CASSLRQNYEQYF. As DNA, the CDR3 is TGTGCCAGCAGCTTGCGACAGAACTACGAGCAGTACTTC.

The chain couples TRBV4-1 to TRBJ2-3; D unresolved. The CDR3 has 13 residues. CDR1 is MGHRA and CDR2 is YSYEKL in the germline V gene. V lost 1 base, J lost 1 base, and 3 bases lay in between. The CDR3: CASSQVGTDTQYF. The CDR3 DNA reads as TGCGCCAGCAGCCAAGTAGGCACAGATACGCAGTATTTT.

The chain joins TRBV5-4 to TRBJ2-7; 7 bases align to TRBD1. The CDR3 contains 14 residues. V shed 3 bases and J 2 bases; nucleotides not matched to a gene: 5. The germline V gene has CDR1 SGHNT and CDR2 YYREEE (reference sequence). For the CDR3, the DNA is TGTGCCAGCAGCTATGCGGACAGGCCCTACGAGCAGTACTTC. It is translated as CASSYADRPYEQYF.

The chain combines TRBV7-9 with TRBJ1-2; 8 bases agree with TRBD1. This CDR3 contains 14 residues. CDR1 SEHNR and CDR2 FQNEAQ come from the germline V gene (reference sequence). With V trimmed by 3 bases and J by 6 bases, 6 bases remained unmatched. The CDR3 sequence: CASSFPGGSHGYTF. In DNA form, the CDR3 reads TGTGCCAGCAGCTTTCCAGGGGGCAGTCATGGCTACACCTTC.